This entry concerns a single T cell receptor beta chain. Its cognate antigen is unknown. The donors were all healthy and Caucasian. TCRdb passed the 5' RACE reads through MiXCR, listing each CDR3 protein once. Counted here are more than 1.5 million distinct CDR3 sequences, around 29% occurring once; the ten biggest clones make up about 0.25%. This record belongs to a study of identical twins. General study results and limits: Insertions were fewer in abundant cord blood beta clonotypes, whereas memory repertoires showed none of this pattern.

Trimming took 2 bases from V and 6 from J, leaving 17 bases between them. This CDR3 spans 16 amino acids. Germline CDR1 and CDR2: MGHDK and SYGVNS. The chain has TRBV25-1 and TRBJ1-5, with a possible D match to TRBD1 (6 bases). This receptor was obtained from a newborn girl in good health. The material sequenced was cord blood. CDR3 region: CASSERGAGVTQPQHF. The CDR3 DNA reads TGTGCCAGCAGTGAAAGGGGGGCAGGGGTAACTCAGCCCCAGCATTTT. The full variable domain, its missing parts supplied by reference TRBV25-1 and TRBJ1-5, is EADIYQTPRYLVIGTGKKITLECSQTMGHDKMYWYQQDPGMELHLIHYSYGVNSTEKGDLSSESTVSRIRTEHFPLTLESARPSHTSQYLCASSERGAGVTQPQHFGDGTRLSIL.